These 14 T cell receptor beta chains share one sample of origin, sequenced in a study of blood T cell repertoires in COVID-19. Assay: immunoSEQ multiplex PCR; the TCRdb copy retains only in-frame clones and omits some. Among 250,000 to 350,000 clones listed, approximately 92% were seen once. The specimen sequenced was PBMCs or T cells enriched from blood (not recorded which). These receptors all stem from a woman aged 25 to 45 who had recovered from COVID-19.

The chain couples TRBV9 to TRBJ2-3; 8 bases are a match to TRBD2. J was trimmed by 6 bases and V by 3 bases; bases with no gene match: 9. This CDR3 comprises 15 residues. CDR1 is SGDLS, CDR2 YYNGEE, per germline. The DNA of the CDR3 is TGTGCCAGCAGCGAGGCCCTCGGCGGGGGGGATACGCAGTATTTT. This gives the protein CASSEALGGGDTQYF.

This chain connects TRBV5-1 to TRBJ2-2; D may be TRBD2 (5 bases). V was pared by 4 bases and J by 1 base, with 8 bases between. Per the germline V gene, CDR1 is SGHRS and CDR2 is YFSETQ. The CDR3 consists of 14 residues. CDR3 in amino acids: CASSEGVNTGELFF. DNA for the CDR3: TGCGCCAGCAGCGAGGGAGTGAACACCGGGGAGCTGTTTTTT. Full variable domain (rest looked up from reference TRBV5-1 and TRBJ2-2): KAGVTQTPRYLIKTRGQQVTLSCSPISGHRSVSWYQQTPGQGLQFLFEYFSETQRNKGNFPGRFSGRQFSNSRSEMNVSTLELGDSALYLCASSEGVNTGELFFGEGSRLTVL.

The chain has TRBV28 and TRBJ2-7; 10 nucleotides line up with TRBD2. The CDR3 length is 16 residues. Germline CDR1 reads MDHEN; CDR2 reads SYDVKM. V shed 4 bases, J shed 5 bases, and the junction held 11 bases outside the gene matches. The CDR3 coding sequence is TGTGCCAGCAGTTCCCCACCTAGCGGGAGTTTCCACGAGCAGTACTTC. Translation gives CASSSPPSGSFHEQYF.

J is TRBJ2-1 and V is TRBV2; D uncertain. This CDR3 is 14 amino acids long. The germline V and J ends were trimmed by 1 base and 5 bases, with 9 bases remaining between them. CDR1 is SNHLY and CDR2 is FYNNEI in the germline V gene. The CDR3 loop is CASSEGRIHNEQFF. CDR3 nucleotides: TGTGCCAGCAGTGAAGGGCGGATCCACAATGAGCAGTTCTTC.

The chain recombines TRBV27 with TRBJ2-7; TRBD2 matches 14 bases. Germline CDR1 and CDR2: MNHEY and SMNVEV (reference sequence). CDR3 size: 14 residues. Trimming took 2 bases from V and 9 from J; bases not matched to a gene: 3. This chain's CDR3 is CASSLRGLAGGQYF. As DNA, the CDR3 is TGTGCCAGCAGTTTACGAGGACTAGCGGGGGGGCAGTACTTC.

The V gene is TRBV5-6, the J gene TRBJ2-3, with 9 bases aligning to TRBD2. This CDR3 comprises 13 residues. Germline V gene data show CDR1 as SGHDT and CDR2 as YYEEEE. CDR3 loop: CATSSGGTDTQYF. CDR3 sequence (DNA): TGTGCAACGTCTAGCGGGGGCACAGATACGCAGTATTTT.

The count of this clone is one. The V gene is TRBV5-1, the J gene TRBJ2-7; 7 bases agree with TRBD2. Germline V lookup: CDR1 SGHRS, CDR2 YFSETQ. The CDR3 is 14 residues long. The junction had 7 bases not matched to a gene; V was cut back by 3 bases and J by 4 bases. The DNA of the CDR3 is TGCGCCAGCAGCTCCAGGGAGGGCAGGTACGAGCAGTACTTC. It translates to CASSSREGRYEQYF.

V usage is TRBV6-5 and J usage is TRBJ1-5; no clear D. Germline CDR1 MNHEY, CDR2 SVGAGI. Trimming left V 6 bases short and J 1 base short, with 7 bases between. The CDR3 is 13 amino acids. The CDR3 here is CASSRYSNQPQHF. CDR3 DNA sequence: TGTGCCAGCAGCCGGTACAGCAATCAGCCCCAGCATTTT.

V usage is TRBV6-2 or TRBV6-3 and J usage is TRBJ1-1, with D tentatively TRBD1 (6 bases). The CDR3 runs to 16 residues. The germline V and J ends were trimmed by 3 bases and 0 bases, with 14 bases remaining between them. CDR1 and CDR2 from the germline V gene are MNHEY and SVGEGT. The DNA of the CDR3 is TGTGCCAGCAGTTATAAACAGGGCCTATTGAACACTGAAGCTTTCTTT. The encoded protein is CASSYKQGLLNTEAFF.

The rearrangement links TRBV27 to TRBJ2-3; tentatively, D is TRBD2 (6 bases). CDR1 is MNHEY and CDR2 is SMNVEV in the germline V gene (reference sequence). The CDR3 runs to 17 residues. V was pared by 10 bases and J by 0 bases, with 23 bases between. DNA of the CDR3: TGTGCCATCCGACTCCACGGCGGGACCTATAGCACAGATACGCAGTATTTT. Protein sequence: CAIRLHGGTYSTDTQYF.

This rearrangement joins TRBV7-8 to TRBJ2-2; D may be TRBD1 (6 bases). V lost 4 bases and J 1 base, leaving 13 bases between the germline ends. From germline, CDR1 is SGHVS and CDR2 FQNEAQ. CDR3 length equals 16 residues. The CDR3, as DNA: TGTGCCAGCAGCTCACGGTGGGGACAGAACACCGGGGAGCTGTTTTTT. Translated, it gives CASSSRWGQNTGELFF.

This chain uses TRBV2 with TRBJ1-1; tentative D call: TRBD1 (5 bases). The CDR3 has 13 residues. Deletions cut 7 bases from V and 0 bases from J, with 9 bases between. Germline CDR1 and CDR2: SNHLY and FYNNEI. The CDR3 sequence is CASTGAMNTEAFF. The CDR3 nucleotides are TGTGCCAGCACTGGGGCTATGAACACTGAAGCTTTCTTT.

The chain recombines TRBV28 with TRBJ1-2; D is ambiguous. This CDR3 region has 12 residues. The germline V and J ends were trimmed by 7 bases and 7 bases, with 13 bases remaining between them. From germline, CDR1 is MDHEN and CDR2 SYDVKM. The CDR3 DNA is TGTGCCAGCACCTTTCGGGTCGGTGGCTACACCTTC. Amino acids: CASTFRVGGYTF.

The rearrangement uses TRBV5-6 and TRBJ1-1, with TRBD1 matching 7 bases. This CDR3 spans 15 amino acids. After removal of 3 bases from V and 4 bases from J, the junction contained 9 bases not matched to a gene. The germline V gene encodes CDR1 SGHDT and CDR2 YYEEEE. The CDR3 reads CASSWRQGRGTEAFF. The CDR3 DNA reads TGTGCCAGCAGCTGGAGACAGGGACGGGGCACTGAAGCTTTCTTT.